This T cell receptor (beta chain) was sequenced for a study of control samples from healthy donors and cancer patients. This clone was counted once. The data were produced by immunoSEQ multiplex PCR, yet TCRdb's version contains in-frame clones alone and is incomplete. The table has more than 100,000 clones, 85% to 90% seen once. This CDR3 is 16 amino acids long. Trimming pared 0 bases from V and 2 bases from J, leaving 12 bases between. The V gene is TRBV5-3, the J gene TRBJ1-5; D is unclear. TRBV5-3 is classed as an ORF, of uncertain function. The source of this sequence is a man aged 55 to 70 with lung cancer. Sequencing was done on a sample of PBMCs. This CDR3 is CARSLEGGPGNQPQHF. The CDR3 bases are TGTGCCAGAAGCTTGGAGGGCGGCCCGGGCAATCAGCCCCAGCATTTT.